What follows describes a single T cell receptor beta chain. The repertoire was sequenced with immunoSEQ multiplex PCR; TCRdb's copy has only in-frame clones and lacks some. The data contain over 150,000 clones, 70% to 90% of them seen just once; the ten biggest clones take up less than 3%. The CDR3 has 14 residues. J lost 6 bases, V lost 2 bases, and 3 bases had no gene match. CDR1 is SGHTA, CDR2 FQGNSA, per germline. The data are from a study of blood T cell repertoires in COVID-19. Overall study context: The origin of the acute and convalescent COVID-19 samples was the United States, Italy and Spain. The analysed material was cDNA or gDNA that came from T cells, B-cell-depleted T cells, or PBMCs.

This chain links TRBV7-2 with TRBJ1-5, with 8 bases identical to TRBD1. The specimen was peripheral blood. The sequence was obtained from a man in his forties with active or convalescent COVID-19. The CDR3 spells CASSLQGAGQPQHF. CDR3 bases: TGTGCCAGCAGCTTACAGGGGGCGGGTCAGCCCCAGCATTTT.